Following are 22 T cell receptor beta chains from one sample sequenced in a study of T cell responses to AZD1222 COVID-19 vaccine. This table comes from immunoSEQ multiplex PCR, and its TCRdb copy is limited to in-frame clones, with some not included. The table records 130,000 or so clones, approximately 86% of them present only once. The sample in question was peripheral blood, obtained on day 0 of AZD1222 vaccination. The receptor source for this set is an adult in good health.

V is TRBV7-2 and J is TRBJ1-2; 9 bases line up with TRBD1. The V segment lost 5 bases and the J segment 9 bases; nucleotides outside the gene matches: 13. Germline CDR1 is SGHTA and CDR2 is FQGNSA. CDR3 length: 15 amino acids. CDR3 in amino acids: CASSASPGQGISYTF. The CDR3 DNA is TGTGCCAGCAGCGCGAGCCCGGGACAGGGAATAAGCTACACCTTC.

The rearrangement links TRBV5-6 to TRBJ2-2; D unclear. This CDR3 contains 14 residues. Between the trimmed V and J ends, which lost 4 bases and 1 base, there was a span of 8 bases. CDR1 is SGHDT and CDR2 is YYEEEE in the germline V gene. CDR3 protein: CASSLVRNTGELFF. CDR3 in DNA: TGTGCCAGCAGCCTGGTTAGGAACACCGGGGAGCTGTTTTTT.

The chain carries TRBV19 and TRBJ2-1; TRBD2 agrees at 9 bases. Germline V lookup: CDR1 LNHDA, CDR2 SQIVND (reference sequence). CDR3 length equals 16 residues. Losses at the gene ends were 4 bases for V and 3 bases for J; bases not matched to a gene: 7. CDR3 nucleotides: TGTGCCAGTAGTAACCGAGGTAGCGGGAGCTACAATGAGCAGTTCTTC. It is translated as CASSNRGSGSYNEQFF.

The chain uses TRBV20-1 and TRBJ1-6; D uncertain. Between the trimmed V and J ends, which lost 3 bases and 10 bases, there was a span of 19 bases. CDR3 length: 15 residues. Germline V gene sequence: CDR1 DFQATT, CDR2 SNEGSKA (reference sequence). The CDR3 sequence: CSASPRHDGRSPLHF. The CDR3 DNA reads TGCAGTGCTAGTCCGCGCCACGACGGGAGGTCACCCCTCCACTTT.

This clone has only a few counts. This chain uses TRBV28 with TRBJ1-3; maybe TRBD1 (6 bases). V was trimmed by 6 bases and J by 1 base, leaving 10 bases between them. CDR3 length: 14 residues. CDR1 is MDHEN and CDR2 is SYDVKM in the germline V gene. Written as DNA, the CDR3 is TGTGCCAGCAGGGGAGGACAGTCTGGAAACACCATATATTTT. Encoded protein: CASRGGQSGNTIYF.

In DNA form, the CDR3 reads TGTGCCAGCAGCTTAGTGGGGACTCGGGACACTGAAGCTTTCTTT. The encoded protein is CASSLVGTRDTEAFF. The J gene is TRBJ1-1, the V gene TRBV11-2; D is possibly TRBD1 (5 bases). CDR1 and CDR2 (germline): SGHAT, FQNNGV. V lost 1 base and J lost 3, with 12 bases in between. The CDR3 runs 15 residues.

The chain is built from TRBV18 and TRBJ2-7, with D maybe TRBD1 (5 bases). This CDR3 comprises 15 residues. V was clipped by 3 bases and J by 0 bases, with 12 bases between them. Germline V gives CDR1 KGHSH, CDR2 LQKENI. CDR3 in DNA: TGTGCCAGCTCACCGGGGCCAGGAAGCTCCTACGAGCAGTACTTC. Protein: CASSPGPGSSYEQYF.

This clone was seen a handful of times. The chain combines TRBV10-2 with TRBJ1-2; D is ambiguous. From germline, CDR1 is WSHSY and CDR2 SAAADI. The CDR3 contains 13 residues. Trimming stripped 2 bases from V and 4 bases from J, with 8 bases between. CDR3: CASSESEGYGYTF. DNA for the CDR3: TGCGCCAGCAGTGAGAGCGAGGGCTATGGCTACACCTTC.

This sequence joins TRBV7-2 and TRBJ2-1, with a tentative D call TRBD2 (5 bases). V lost 0 bases and J 15 bases, leaving 15 bases between the germline ends. CDR1 is SGHTA and CDR2 is FQGNSA in the germline V gene. CDR3 length: 13 amino acids. This CDR3 reads CASSLAKARALFF. CDR3 bases: TGTGCCAGCAGCTTAGCCAAGGCGAGGGCGCTGTTCTTC.

The chain combines TRBV5-6 with TRBJ2-1; D is uncertain. In germline, CDR1 is SGHDT, CDR2 YYEEEE. V was trimmed by 2 bases and J by 7 bases, leaving 7 bases between them. The CDR3 covers 12 residues. CDR3 DNA sequence: TGTGCCAGCAGCTTCATCGGGAATGAGCAGTTCTTC. Protein: CASSFIGNEQFF. The full variable domain, with the rest looked up from reference TRBV5-6 and TRBJ2-1, is DAGVTQSPTHLIKTRGQQVTLRCSPKSGHDTVSWYQQALGQGPQFIFQYYEEEERQRGNFPDRFSGHQFPNYSSELNVNALLLGDSALYLCASSFIGNEQFFGPGTRLTVL.

V gene TRBV7-9 combines with J gene TRBJ1-1, with 7 positions matching TRBD1. The V segment lost 4 bases and the J segment 1 base; nucleotides outside the gene matches: 12. There are 17 residues in the CDR3. CDR1 is SEHNR and CDR2 is FQNEAQ in the germline V gene (reference sequence). CDR3 in amino acids: CASSYDRVRTKNTEAFF. The CDR3 nucleotides read TGTGCCAGCAGCTATGACAGGGTGAGGACGAAGAACACTGAAGCTTTCTTT.

The chain links TRBV12-3 or TRBV12-4 to TRBJ2-2, with D uncertain. CDR3 length: 13 residues. Trimming took off 3 bases at V and 4 bases at J, with 6 bases between the two ends. For the CDR3, the DNA is TGTGCCAGCAGTTTCTCTGGCACCGGGGAGCTGTTTTTT. Translated, it gives CASSFSGTGELFF.

The rearrangement links TRBV2 to TRBJ1-4, with 11 bases fitting TRBD1. This CDR3 has 14 amino acids. Trimming took 8 bases from V and 6 from J; bases not matched to a gene: 5. Germline CDR1 and CDR2: SNHLY and FYNNEI. CDR3 DNA sequence: TGTGCCAGCCGATTGGGACAGGGGGATGAAAAACTGTTTTTT. Encoded protein: CASRLGQGDEKLFF.

The chain recombines TRBV2 with TRBJ1-1, with 8 bases matching TRBD1. CDR1 and CDR2 (germline): SNHLY, FYNNEI. Unmatched junction bases numbered 7, after V lost 5 bases and J lost 8 bases. CDR3 length: 13 residues. CDR3 nucleotide sequence: TGTGCCAGCAGTTCCAGGGGGCCGAGGGAAGCTTTCTTT. Amino acids: CASSSRGPREAFF.

This rearrangement joins TRBV4-1 to TRBJ2-4, with a tentative D call TRBD1 (5 bases). V was clipped by 1 base and J by 1 base, with 11 bases between them. CDR1 and CDR2 (germline): MGHRA, YSYEKL. The CDR3 contains 16 residues. The CDR3 protein is CASSQAGNGAKNIQYF. For the CDR3, the DNA is TGCGCCAGCAGCCAAGCAGGGAATGGGGCCAAAAACATTCAGTACTTC.

This rearrangement joins TRBV11-2 to TRBJ2-5; D not certain. Trimming left V 5 bases short and J 3 bases short, with 4 bases between. This CDR3 contains 11 residues. Looked up from germline, CDR1 is SGHAT and CDR2 is FQNNGV. DNA of the CDR3: TGTGCCAGCAGCCCAGAAGAGACCCAGTACTTC. The encoded protein is CASSPEETQYF.

The chain recombines TRBV19 with TRBJ2-5; no clear D gene. The germline CDR1 and CDR2 sequences are LNHDA and SQIVND (reference sequence). The V end lost 3 bases, the J end lost 1 base, and 9 bases lay between the germline ends. The CDR3 runs to 14 residues. The CDR3 DNA is TGTGCCAGTAGTATTGGGCAGATCCAAGAGACCCAGTACTTC. Protein product: CASSIGQIQETQYF.

This clone was recorded once. The J gene is TRBJ1-6, the V gene TRBV18, with 11 bases matching TRBD1. The germline CDR1 and CDR2 sequences are KGHSH and LQKENI. CDR3 length equals 17 residues. The trim removed 2 bases at V and 9 bases at J, leaving 9 bases unmatched. CDR3 DNA: TGTGCCAGCTCACCAAGTCGGTCGGGGACAGGGGGTTCACCCCTCCACTTT. Translated, it gives CASSPSRSGTGGSPLHF.

The rearrangement joins TRBV5-4 to TRBJ2-5; TRBD2 agrees at 12 bases. This CDR3 region has 17 residues. Germline V gene lookup returns CDR1 SGHNT and CDR2 YYREEE (reference sequence). V dropped 3 bases and J dropped 5; count of bases not matched to a gene: 11. The DNA of the CDR3 is TGTGCCAGCAGCTCCCTCGCTAGCGGGAGGGTCCGGGAGACCCAGTACTTC. Protein sequence: CASSSLASGRVRETQYF.

This chain links TRBV10-3 with TRBJ2-1, with D perhaps matching TRBD1 or TRBD2 (5 bases each). The CDR3 extends over 14 amino acids. Germline CDR1 ENHRY, CDR2 SYGVKD. V was shortened by 0 bases and J by 7 bases, with 10 bases between the two germline ends. The CDR3 reads CAISESTGGNEQFF. The CDR3 region has the DNA TGTGCCATCAGTGAGTCGACTGGGGGAAATGAGCAGTTCTTC.

Notes on this clone: A read error may account for a junction end that differs from germline. The genes are TRBV4-1 and TRBJ1-3; 9 nucleotides match TRBD1. The CDR3 length is 14 residues. Germline-derived CDR1 and CDR2 are MGHRA and YSYEKL. CDR3 amino acids: CASSLRQGENLEDF. CDR3 in DNA: TGCGCCAGCAGCCTACGACAGGGGGAAAATTTGGAGGATTTT.

The chain has TRBV28 and TRBJ2-7; 7 nucleotides align to TRBD1. CDR1 is MDHEN, CDR2 SYDVKM, per germline. J was trimmed by 2 bases and V by 3 bases; bases with no gene match: 4. The CDR3 extends over 14 amino acids. Here the CDR3 reads CASSFQTGTYEQYF. DNA for the CDR3: TGTGCCAGCAGTTTCCAGACAGGGACCTACGAGCAGTACTTC.